The 28 T cell receptor beta chains given below trace back to one sample, sequenced in a study of T cell repertoires in cytomegalovirus infection. In TCRdb, the reads were re-called with MiXCR into one record per CDR3 protein. Among nearly 650,000 distinct CDR3 sequences listed, roughly 24% were seen once. Sequenced input: CD8+ T cells from PBMCs. All receptors derive from a human donor in good health (CMV status not recorded). Some clones in this sample may be carry-over from other donors' samples.

This clonotype was counted at least ten times. CDR3 region: CASSQVVGGTDTQYF. CDR3 sequence (DNA): TGCGCCAGCAGCCAAGTGGTTGGAGGCACAGATACGCAGTATTTT. This chain connects TRBV4-3 to TRBJ2-3; no firm D call. Germline V lookup: CDR1 LGHNA, CDR2 YSLEER. With 1 base removed from V and 1 base from J, the gap between germline ends came to 9 bases. This CDR3 contains 15 residues.

The chain combines TRBV6-6 with TRBJ1-1; D call uncertain. CDR1 and CDR2 from the germline V gene are MNHNY and SVGAGI (reference sequence). The germline V and J ends were trimmed by 2 bases and 3 bases, with 10 bases remaining between them. The CDR3 contains 14 residues. In DNA, the CDR3 is TGTGCCAGCAGTTACGATGGGCGAGACACTGAAGCTTTCTTT. Translated: CASSYDGRDTEAFF.

This clonotype turned up a few times. This chain uses TRBV28 with TRBJ2-7; D unresolved. This CDR3 has 14 amino acids. V was trimmed by 3 bases and J by 1 base, leaving 10 bases between them. Germline-derived CDR1 and CDR2 are MDHEN and SYDVKM. CDR3 coding DNA: TGTGCCAGCAGTTTTTTACAAGGATCCTACGAGCAGTACTTC. Translating it yields CASSFLQGSYEQYF.

This clonotype was detected a few times. The chain links TRBV6-2 or TRBV6-3 to TRBJ1-1; a weak D match, TRBD1 (5 bases). There are 16 residues in the CDR3. CDR1 is MNHEY, CDR2 SVGEGT, per germline. Trimming took off 4 bases at V and 0 bases at J, with 15 bases between the two ends. The CDR3 region is CASSSGRRVMNTEAFF. Here the CDR3 DNA reads TGTGCCAGCAGTTCGGGACGGAGAGTCATGAACACTGAAGCTTTCTTT.

This clonotype was picked up a small number of times. J is TRBJ1-1 and V is TRBV7-9; 9 positions agree with TRBD1. The CDR3 covers 17 residues. Per germline, CDR1 SEHNR and CDR2 FQNEAQ (reference sequence). V shed 2 bases and J 4 bases; nucleotides not matched to a gene: 11. The CDR3 region is CASSLPGQGIASTEAFF. CDR3 DNA: TGTGCCAGCAGCTTACCCGGACAGGGGATTGCGAGCACTGAAGCTTTCTTT. Combining the CDR3 with reference TRBV7-9 and TRBJ1-1 gives the whole variable domain DTGVSQNPRHKITKRGQNVTFRCDPISEHNRLYWYRQTLGQGPEFLTYFQNEAQLEKSRLLSDRFSAERPKGSFSTLEIQRTEQGDSAMYLCASSLPGQGIASTEAFFGQGTRLTVV.

This clonotype has at least ten counts. The chain uses TRBV7-2 and TRBJ2-2; D remains ambiguous. The CDR3 runs to 13 residues. V lost 5 bases, J lost 6 bases, and 10 bases lay in between. Per the germline V gene, CDR1 is SGHTA and CDR2 is FQGNSA. The CDR3, as DNA: TGTGCCAGCAGCCCTACCTCTGCCGGGGAGCTGTTTTTT. Translated: CASSPTSAGELFF.

The chain couples TRBV10-3 to TRBJ1-4, with D perhaps matching TRBD1 (6 bases). The germline V gene encodes CDR1 ENHRY and CDR2 SYGVKD. This CDR3 is built from 12 residues. CDR3 DNA: TGTGCGCACGGCAGGGGCGATGAAAAACTGTTTTTT. Its protein product is CAHGRGDEKLFF.

The V and J genes are TRBV29-1 and TRBJ2-2, with no clear D. The CDR3 contains 12 residues. Trimming pared 2 bases from V and 7 bases from J, leaving 8 bases between. Germline lookup yields CDR1 SQVTM and CDR2 ANQGSEA. The CDR3 DNA sequence: TGCAGCGTTGAAAGGGAAGTCGGGGAGCTGTTTTTT. Amino acids: CSVEREVGELFF.

This clonotype was observed at least ten times. J is TRBJ2-1 and V is TRBV6-5, with 8 bases lining up with TRBD2. The germline CDR1 and CDR2 sequences are MNHEY and SVGAGI. V dropped 0 bases and J dropped 3; count of bases not matched to a gene: 4. The CDR3 totals 16 residues. CDR3: CASSYSRRGDYNEQFF. The DNA of the CDR3 is TGTGCCAGCAGTTACTCGAGGCGGGGGGACTACAATGAGCAGTTCTTC.

This chain links TRBV29-1 with TRBJ2-1; 8 bases are shared with TRBD1. This CDR3 comprises 16 residues. The V and J ends lost 3 bases and 2 bases, in that order; junction bases with no gene match: 9. Per the germline V gene, CDR1 is SQVTM and CDR2 is ANQGSEA. CDR3 nucleotide sequence: TGCAGCGTTGAGGAGCGGACAGGGTTGACCTACAATGAGCAGTTCTTC. Translated: CSVEERTGLTYNEQFF.

This clonotype showed up many times. This chain uses TRBV10-3 with TRBJ2-5; the D gene is possibly TRBD2 (7 bases). Germline-derived CDR1 and CDR2 are ENHRY and SYGVKD. V was clipped by 2 bases and J by 2 bases, with 12 bases between them. There are 15 residues in the CDR3. CDR3 bases: TGTGCCATCAGTGAGGAGGGGGGGCTTCAAGAGACCCAGTACTTC. This codes for CAISEEGGLQETQYF.

In its sample, this clonotype was seen a few times. This chain links TRBV6-2 or TRBV6-3 with TRBJ2-5, with a tentative D call TRBD1 (5 bases). Per the germline V gene, CDR1 is MNHEY and CDR2 is SVGEGT. Trimming pared 4 bases from V and 4 bases from J, leaving 19 bases between. This CDR3 contains 16 residues. The CDR3 nucleotides are TGTGCCAGCAGTTTCCCGACCCAGGGTAATAGAGAGACCCAGTACTTC. It specifies CASSFPTQGNRETQYF.

This clonotype was detected ten times or more. V usage is TRBV7-6 and J usage is TRBJ1-5, with a possible D match to TRBD1 (5 bases). The CDR3 totals 14 residues. The germline V and J ends were trimmed by 4 bases and 0 bases, with 7 bases remaining between them. CDR1 is SGHVS, CDR2 FNYEAQ, per germline. CDR3 region: CASSWGDSNQPQHF. CDR3 nucleotide sequence: TGTGCCAGCAGCTGGGGGGATAGCAATCAGCCCCAGCATTTT. Variable domain in full (rest from reference TRBV7-6 and TRBJ1-5): GAGVSQSPRYKVTKRGQDVALRCDPISGHVSLYWYRQALGQGPEFLTYFNYEAQQDKSGLPNDRFSAERPEGSISTLTIQRTEQRDSAMYRCASSWGDSNQPQHFGDGTRLSIL.

In this sample, this clonotype turned up many times. CDR3 in DNA: TGTGCCAGCAGCTCGGCATCATTAGGTTTGGGCACTGAAGCTTTCTTT. Amino acid sequence: CASSSASLGLGTEAFF. The J gene is TRBJ1-1, the V gene TRBV7-6; D gene unclear. Trimming stripped 4 bases from V and 4 bases from J, with 19 bases between. The CDR3 is 16 residues long. The V gene's germline CDR1 is SGHVS and CDR2 FNYEAQ.

In regard to this clonotype: A junction end diverges from the germline sequence, so it may reflect a read error. This chain joins TRBV12-3 or TRBV12-4 and TRBJ2-1; D remains ambiguous. This CDR3 has 12 residues. DNA for the CDR3: TGTGCCAACAGTTTAGCCGGCAATGAGCAGTTCTTC. Translating it yields CANSLAGNEQFF.

This clonotype was counted once. At one end, the junction sequence differs from germline, possibly due to a read error. The chain couples TRBV20-1 to TRBJ2-2, with 7 bases fitting TRBD2. The CDR3 totals 15 residues. Germline-derived CDR1 and CDR2 are DFQATT and SNEGSKA (reference sequence). The CDR3 spells CSARGEGPNTGELLF. In DNA form, the CDR3 reads TGCAGTGCTAGAGGGGAGGGTCCGAACACCGGGGAGCTGCTTTTT.

This clonotype appeared a single time. The CDR3 loop is CASSSPPFGETQYF. The CDR3 coding sequence is TGTGCCAGCAGCTCCCCACCGTTCGGAGAGACCCAGTACTTC. This chain links TRBV7-4 with TRBJ2-5; D gene uncertain. The V gene lost 4 bases and the J gene lost 4 bases, with 13 bases spanning the gap. Per germline, CDR1 SGHVT and CDR2 SQSDAQ. The CDR3 covers 14 residues.

The chain links TRBV10-3 to TRBJ1-1; 7 bases are shared with TRBD1. Germline trimming cut 4 bases from V and 1 base from J; bases unmatched to any gene: 9. The CDR3 contains 16 residues. The germline gives CDR1 ENHRY, CDR2 SYGVKD. CDR3 coding DNA: TGTGCCATCAGTGGGGGGGACAGAATAAGGAACACTGAAGCTTTCTTT. It specifies CAISGGDRIRNTEAFF.

In this sample, this clonotype turned up many times. The chain links TRBV7-8 to TRBJ2-2, with D tentatively TRBD2 (6 bases). V was shortened by 6 bases and J by 2 bases, with 13 bases between the two germline ends. Germline CDR1 reads SGHVS; CDR2 reads FQNEAQ. CDR3 length: 15 residues. The CDR3 nucleotides are TGTGCCAGCAGAAGGGAGGCTTTCAACACCGGGGAGCTGTTTTTT. This encodes CASRREAFNTGELFF.

A few counts support this clonotype. The rearrangement uses TRBV3-1 and TRBJ2-1; perhaps TRBD2 as D (6 bases). Trimming cost V 0 bases and J 1 base, with 13 bases left between them. The CDR3 extends over 17 amino acids. CDR1 LGHDT and CDR2 YNNKEL come from the germline V gene (reference sequence). The CDR3 loop reads CASSQDGAGKSYNEQFF. DNA of the CDR3: TGTGCCAGCAGCCAAGATGGGGCGGGGAAATCCTACAATGAGCAGTTCTTC.

This clonotype was observed at least ten times. This chain links TRBV14 with TRBJ2-3, with 11 bases lining up with TRBD1. The CDR3 has 17 residues. Germline V gene data show CDR1 as SGHDN and CDR2 as FVKESK. The V and J ends lost 5 bases and 5 bases, in that order; junction bases with no gene match: 12. For the CDR3, the DNA is TGTGCCAGCAGCTCAGTCGGAGGACAGGGGGCAATAGATACGCAGTATTTT. Its protein is CASSSVGGQGAIDTQYF. The full variable domain, with the rest looked up from reference TRBV14 and TRBJ2-3, is EAGVTQFPSHSVIEKGQTVTLRCDPISGHDNLYWYRRVMGKEIKFLLHFVKESKQDESGMPNNRFLAERTGGTYSTLKVQPAELEDSGVYFCASSSVGGQGAIDTQYFGPGTRLTVL.

V gene TRBV5-5 combines with J gene TRBJ2-7; TRBD1 or TRBD2 may be the D gene (5 bases each). CDR1 and CDR2 from the germline V gene are SGHKS and YYEKEE (reference sequence). This CDR3 is 13 amino acids long. V lost 3 bases and J lost 5, with 12 bases in between. CDR3 in amino acids: CASSSGTPHEQYV. In DNA form, the CDR3 reads TGTGCCAGCAGCTCCGGGACCCCCCACGAGCAGTACGTC.

This clonotype has at least ten counts. The junction departs from the called germline gene at one end, perhaps through a read error. The chain joins TRBV7-7 to TRBJ2-3; perhaps TRBD2 as D (6 bases). The CDR3 totals 13 residues. CDR1 SSHAT and CDR2 FNYEAQ come from the germline V gene (reference sequence). The CDR3 loop is CASSLAEGDTQYF. The CDR3 bases are TGTGCTAGCAGCTTAGCGGAGGGAGATACGCAGTATTTT.

The V call is TRBV13, the J call TRBJ1-1; possible D gene TRBD1, 5 bases. Trimming cost V 5 bases and J 11 bases, with 24 bases left between them. The V gene's germline CDR1 is PRHDT and CDR2 FYEKMQ (reference sequence). The CDR3 length is 15 residues. Written as DNA, the CDR3 is TGTGCCAGCAGCCCGCCGGGACCCGACCGCCCGGGGGCTTTCTTT. This encodes CASSPPGPDRPGAFF.

Concerning this clonotype itself: An end of the junction differs from the germline gene, which may be a read error. The chain has TRBV7-7 and TRBJ2-1; 10 bases fit TRBD2. The CDR3 covers 17 residues. CDR1 and CDR2 from the germline V gene are SSHAT and FNYEAQ (reference sequence). CDR3: CASSLRDLSGGANEQFF. CDR3 coding DNA: TGTGCTAGCAGCTTACGGGACTTGAGCGGGGGGGCCAATGAGCAGTTCTTC.

This clonotype was observed many times. V gene TRBV7-9 combines with J gene TRBJ2-2; 10 bases map to TRBD2. J lost 4 bases, V lost 8 bases, and 10 bases had no gene match. Germline values: CDR1 SEHNR, CDR2 FQNEAQ (reference sequence). The CDR3 covers 16 residues. This CDR3 reads CASLELAGYLTGELFF. Here the CDR3 DNA reads TGTGCCAGCCTCGAACTAGCGGGGTACCTCACCGGGGAGCTGTTTTTT.

This clonotype was picked up a small number of times. This rearrangement joins TRBV2 to TRBJ2-1; 12 bases fit TRBD2. CDR1 is SNHLY, CDR2 FYNNEI, per germline. V lost 6 bases to trimming and J lost 5 bases; unmatched junction nucleotides: 5. CDR3 length equals 15 residues. The CDR3 here is CASSLAGGRHNEQFF. CDR3 sequence (DNA): TGTGCCAGCAGCCTAGCGGGGGGGCGCCACAATGAGCAGTTCTTC.

This clonotype was seen ten or more times. J is TRBJ2-1 and V is TRBV6-5; D might be TRBD1 (5 bases). Trimming removed 1 base at V and 0 bases at J, with 10 bases between. The CDR3 runs 16 residues. The germline gives CDR1 MNHEY, CDR2 SVGAGI. CDR3 in DNA: TGTGCCAGCAGTTACTTTGTGACAGTCTCCTACAATGAGCAGTTCTTC. Translated, it gives CASSYFVTVSYNEQFF.